Following are 23 T cell receptor beta chains from one sample sequenced in a study of T cell repertoires in cytomegalovirus infection. TCRdb processed the reads anew with MiXCR; each CDR3 protein has one entry. The profile covers some 920,000 distinct CDR3 sequences, with 30% to 40% appearing a single time and about an eighth taken by the ten largest. Antigens for these TCRs are unknown. The sample in question was cultured CD8+ T cells from PBMCs, obtained from culture after CMV antigen stimulation. The receptors stem from a human donor in good health (CMV status not recorded). Some clones in this sample may be carry-over from other donors' samples.

This clonotype was seen once. V is TRBV19 and J is TRBJ1-6, with D tentatively TRBD1 (5 bases). The V and J ends lost 4 bases and 11 bases respectively, with 18 bases between them. From germline, CDR1 is LNHDA and CDR2 SQIVND (reference sequence). CDR3 length equals 15 residues. As DNA, the CDR3 is TGTGCCAGTAGTAGTTCCGGGACGGCGGCCACACCCCTCCACTTT. Protein sequence: CASSSSGTAATPLHF.

The chain combines TRBV6-1 with TRBJ2-2, with 7 bases matching TRBD1. V lost 7 bases to trimming and J lost 5 bases; unmatched junction nucleotides: 16. CDR1 and CDR2 from the germline V gene are MNHNS and SASEGT. This CDR3 region has 17 residues. For the CDR3, the DNA is TGTGCCAGCAATCTAACTCCGGGACAGCCGATGACCGGGGAGCTGTTTTTT. Translation: CASNLTPGQPMTGELFF.

Only a few counts were recorded for this clonotype. This sequence joins TRBV15 and TRBJ2-3; possible D gene TRBD2, 6 bases. The CDR3 is 15 residues long. The V end lost 3 bases, the J end lost 2 bases, and 12 bases lay between the germline ends. CDR1 and CDR2 (germline): LNHNV, YYDKDF (reference sequence). CDR3 region: CATSRGGGSTDTQYF. The CDR3 DNA follows: TGTGCCACCAGCAGGGGGGGTGGGTCCACAGATACGCAGTATTTT. Supplemented by reference TRBV15 and TRBJ2-3, the full variable domain reads DAMVIQNPRYQVTQFGKPVTLSCSQTLNHNVMYWYQQKSSQAPKLLFHYYDKDFNNEADTPDNFQSRRPNTSFCFLDIRSPGLGDTAMYLCATSRGGGSTDTQYFGPGTRLTVL.

The rearrangement links TRBV5-1 to TRBJ2-1, with 7 bases fitting TRBD1. Germline trimming cut 0 bases from V and 3 bases from J; bases unmatched to any gene: 6. The CDR3 spans 16 residues. The germline CDR1 and CDR2 sequences are SGHRS and YFSETQ. This chain's CDR3 is CASSLVRDSIYNEQFF. CDR3 DNA sequence: TGCGCCAGCAGCTTGGTAAGGGACAGCATCTACAATGAGCAGTTCTTC.

The rearrangement joins TRBV29-1 to TRBJ2-7; possible D gene TRBD1, 6 bases. V was pared by 2 bases and J by 2 bases, with 16 bases between. The CDR3 spans 15 residues. Per germline, CDR1 SQVTM and CDR2 ANQGSEA. CDR3 sequence (DNA): TGCAGCGTTGAAACAGGGCTTAGCATCCCCTACGAGCAGTACTTC. This sequence encodes CSVETGLSIPYEQYF.

The chain is built from TRBV20-1 and TRBJ1-2; the D is unclear. Between the trimmed V and J ends, which lost 0 bases and 2 bases, there was a span of 19 bases. The CDR3 is made up of 17 amino acids. Germline V gene data show CDR1 as DFQATT and CDR2 as SNEGSKA (reference sequence). For the CDR3, the DNA is TGCAGTGCTAGAGATCTGGAGGTGAGACCCCCCAACTATGGCTACACCTTC. This gives the protein CSARDLEVRPPNYGYTF.

The V gene is TRBV25-1, the J gene TRBJ1-6; D is possibly TRBD1 (5 bases). This CDR3 spans 15 amino acids. Germline values: CDR1 MGHDK, CDR2 SYGVNS. Trimming cost V 9 bases and J 7 bases, with 19 bases left between them. Here the CDR3 DNA reads TGTGCCAGTACCGCCACCAGGGAACGCAATTCACCCCTCCACTTT. As protein: CASTATRERNSPLHF. The full variable domain, its missing parts supplied by reference TRBV25-1 and TRBJ1-6, is EADIYQTPRYLVIGTGKKITLECSQTMGHDKMYWYQQDPGMELHLIHYSYGVNSTEKGDLSSESTVSRIRTEHFPLTLESARPSHTSQYLCASTATRERNSPLHFGNGTRLTVT.

The V call is TRBV6-2 or TRBV6-3, the J call TRBJ1-5; D ambiguous. The germline V and J ends were trimmed by 8 bases and 4 bases, with 9 bases remaining between them. The CDR3 covers 12 residues. Germline V CDR1 and CDR2: MNHEY, SVGEGT. The CDR3 coding sequence is TGTGCCAGCGAGACACTTAATCAGCCCCAGCATTTT. As protein: CASETLNQPQHF.

The rearrangement joins TRBV6-5 to TRBJ2-5; D perhaps matches TRBD2 (6 bases). Germline CDR1 and CDR2: MNHEY and SVGAGI. V lost 5 bases and J 1 base, leaving 14 bases between the germline ends. This CDR3 contains 15 residues. CDR3 region: CASSTPGGFQETQYF. In DNA, the CDR3 is TGTGCCAGCAGTACCCCCGGGGGATTCCAAGAGACCCAGTACTTC.

The chain carries TRBV14 and TRBJ1-1; D gene unclear. The CDR3 totals 12 residues. V dropped 7 bases and J dropped 4 bases, with 10 bases sitting between them. CDR1 is SGHDN, CDR2 FVKESK, per germline. DNA for the CDR3: TGTGCCAGCACCGACGATATCACTGAAGCTTTCTTT. It translates to CASTDDITEAFF.

This chain joins TRBV7-6 and TRBJ2-2; a possible D gene is TRBD1 (7 bases). CDR1 and CDR2 (germline): SGHVS, FNYEAQ. This CDR3 is built from 13 residues. V dropped 6 bases and J dropped 9 bases, with 14 bases sitting between them. CDR3 loop: CASRRQGGRELFF. The CDR3 DNA sequence: TGTGCCAGCAGACGACAGGGAGGAAGGGAGCTGTTTTTT.

This clonotype was picked up a small number of times. This rearrangement joins TRBV19 to TRBJ2-2; D may be TRBD1 or TRBD2 (5 bases each). CDR1 is LNHDA and CDR2 is SQIVND in the germline V gene (reference sequence). The CDR3 spans 17 residues. V was pared by 7 bases and J by 4 bases, with 22 bases between. The CDR3 DNA reads as TGTGCCAGTATGAGGGGCGTAGTGCAGGTCCCCACCGGGGAGCTGTTTTTT. It translates to CASMRGVVQVPTGELFF.

In its sample, this clonotype was seen many times. The chain combines TRBV7-6 with TRBJ2-3, with D perhaps TRBD1 or TRBD2 (5 bases each). CDR1 and CDR2 from the germline V gene are SGHVS and FNYEAQ. The CDR3 runs to 15 residues. With 5 bases removed from V and 5 bases from J, the gap between germline ends came to 17 bases. CDR3 region: CASSRAPRGGDTQYF. CDR3 nucleotides: TGTGCCAGCAGCCGAGCTCCGAGGGGCGGAGATACGCAGTATTTT.

This clonotype is a singleton in its sample. The chain joins TRBV28 to TRBJ2-1; 7 nucleotides agree with TRBD2. Germline V gene sequence: CDR1 MDHEN, CDR2 SYDVKM. The CDR3 spans 15 residues. V was pared by 6 bases and J by 6 bases, with 11 bases of the junction left unmatched. DNA of the CDR3: TGTGCCAGCAGCCTGACTAGCCTTACCGGCAATGAGCAGTTCTTC. Its protein is CASSLTSLTGNEQFF.

This clonotype appeared a single time. The J gene is TRBJ2-7, the V gene TRBV13; the D gene is possibly TRBD2 (6 bases). Germline lookup yields CDR1 PRHDT and CDR2 FYEKMQ (reference sequence). This CDR3 region has 13 residues. With 3 bases removed from V and 7 bases from J, the gap between germline ends came to 13 bases. The CDR3 DNA reads as TGTGCCAGCAGCTTGGGACTTGGAAAAGAGCAGTACGTC. Translating gives CASSLGLGKEQYV.

The chain has TRBV6-5 and TRBJ1-5; D may be TRBD1 (5 bases). V was cut by 10 bases and J by 3 bases, with 16 bases left in between. From germline, CDR1 is MNHEY and CDR2 SVGAGI. The CDR3 has 14 amino acids. As DNA, the CDR3 is TGTGCCACCGACCCCCGGGGGAACAATCAGCCCCAGCATTTT. Amino acids: CATDPRGNNQPQHF.

In this sample, this clonotype turned up a few times. The genes are TRBV7-3 and TRBJ2-1; no clear D. Trimming cost V 2 bases and J 1 base, with 15 bases left between them. Germline V gives CDR1 SGHTA, CDR2 FQGTGA. The CDR3 contains 17 residues. For the CDR3, the DNA is TGTGCCAGCAGCTTAGCCCCAGGCGGTAGTTCCTACAATGAGCAGTTCTTC. Translating gives CASSLAPGGSSYNEQFF.

The chain uses TRBV4-1 and TRBJ2-7; 9 nucleotides line up with TRBD1. V shed 0 bases, J shed 4 bases, and the junction held 7 bases outside the gene matches. CDR3 size: 16 residues. Germline CDR1 reads MGHRA; CDR2 reads YSYEKL. CDR3 sequence: CASSQDSTGGEYEQYF. CDR3 DNA sequence: TGCGCCAGCAGCCAAGATTCCACAGGGGGCGAATACGAGCAGTACTTC.

V and J are TRBV6-6 and TRBJ2-7; possible D gene TRBD1, 6 bases. V was shortened by 0 bases and J by 4 bases, with 16 bases between the two germline ends. The CDR3 sequence is 16 residues long. CDR1 and CDR2 from the germline V gene are MNHNY and SVGAGI (reference sequence). CDR3 loop: CASSYSLGRGKYEQYV. The CDR3, as DNA: TGTGCCAGCAGTTACTCTCTGGGCAGGGGAAAATACGAGCAGTACGTC.

Notes on this clonotype: One junction end disagrees with the germline gene, perhaps due to a read error. The V and J genes are TRBV19 and TRBJ2-1, with 10 positions matching TRBD2. Germline-derived CDR1 and CDR2 are LNHDA and SQIVND (reference sequence). The CDR3 consists of 17 residues. The CDR3 loop reads CVSSIVERGGPYNEQFF. Here the CDR3 DNA reads TGTGTCAGTAGTATAGTTGAGCGGGGGGGCCCCTACAATGAGCAGTTCTTC.

This clonotype has only one observation. The gene calls are TRBV27 and TRBJ2-7; a weak D match, TRBD1 (5 bases). The length of the CDR3 is 13 residues. Germline V lookup: CDR1 MNHEY, CDR2 SMNVEV (reference sequence). Deletions cut 0 bases from V and 6 bases from J, with 9 bases between. The CDR3 region has the DNA TGTGCCAGCAGTTTATCAAGGGGTTCCGAGCAGTACTTC. It is translated as CASSLSRGSEQYF.

This clonotype was detected a few times. CDR3 nucleotides: TGTGCCACCAGCAGAGATTGGGGGTACTCCTACGAGCAGTACGTC. Translated, it gives CATSRDWGYSYEQYV. The rearrangement joins TRBV15 to TRBJ2-7; D tentatively reads TRBD1 or TRBD2 (5 bases each). The CDR3 sequence is 15 residues long. The germline V gene has CDR1 LNHNV and CDR2 YYDKDF (reference sequence). The V end lost 0 bases, the J end lost 0 bases, and 9 bases lay between the germline ends.

This clonotype was seen repeatedly, ten times or more. The rearrangement uses TRBV5-6 and TRBJ1-2; the D is unclear. The CDR3 runs 14 residues. Looked up from germline, CDR1 is SGHDT and CDR2 is YYEEEE. V lost 4 bases to trimming and J lost 2 bases, with 12 bases between them. The CDR3 coding sequence is TGTGCCAGCAGCCCCGAAGGACTAAACTATGGCTACACCTTC. Translation: CASSPEGLNYGYTF.